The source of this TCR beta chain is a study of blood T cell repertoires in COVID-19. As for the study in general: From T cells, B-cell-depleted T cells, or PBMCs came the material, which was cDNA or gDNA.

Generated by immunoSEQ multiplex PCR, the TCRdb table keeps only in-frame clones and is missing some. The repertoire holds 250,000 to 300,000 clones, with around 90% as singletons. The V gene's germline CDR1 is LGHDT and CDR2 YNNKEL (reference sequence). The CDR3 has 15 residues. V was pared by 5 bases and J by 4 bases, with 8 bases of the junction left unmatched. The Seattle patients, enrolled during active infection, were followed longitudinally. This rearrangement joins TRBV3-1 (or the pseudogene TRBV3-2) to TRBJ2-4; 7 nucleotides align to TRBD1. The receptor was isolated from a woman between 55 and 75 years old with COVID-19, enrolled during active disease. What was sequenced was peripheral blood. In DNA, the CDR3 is TGTGCCAGCAGCTTCGAGGGGGCGGCGAAAAACATTCAGTACTTC. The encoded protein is CASSFEGAAKNIQYF.